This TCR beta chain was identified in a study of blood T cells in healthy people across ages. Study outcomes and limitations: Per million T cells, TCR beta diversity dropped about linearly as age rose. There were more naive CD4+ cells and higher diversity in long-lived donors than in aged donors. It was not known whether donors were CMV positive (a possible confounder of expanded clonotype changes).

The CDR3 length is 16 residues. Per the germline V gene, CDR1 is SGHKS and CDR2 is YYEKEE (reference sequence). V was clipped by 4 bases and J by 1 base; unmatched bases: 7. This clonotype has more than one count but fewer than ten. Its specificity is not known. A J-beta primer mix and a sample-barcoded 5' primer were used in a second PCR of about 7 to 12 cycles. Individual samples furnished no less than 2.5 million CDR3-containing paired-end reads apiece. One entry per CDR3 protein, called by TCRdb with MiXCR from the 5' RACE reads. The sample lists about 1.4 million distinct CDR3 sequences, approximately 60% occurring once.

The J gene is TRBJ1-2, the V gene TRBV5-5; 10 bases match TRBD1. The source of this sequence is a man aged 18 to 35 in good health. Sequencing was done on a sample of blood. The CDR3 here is CASSDLGQGGNYGYTF. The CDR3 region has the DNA TGTGCCAGCAGCGACCTAGGACAGGGGGGTAACTATGGCTACACCTTC.